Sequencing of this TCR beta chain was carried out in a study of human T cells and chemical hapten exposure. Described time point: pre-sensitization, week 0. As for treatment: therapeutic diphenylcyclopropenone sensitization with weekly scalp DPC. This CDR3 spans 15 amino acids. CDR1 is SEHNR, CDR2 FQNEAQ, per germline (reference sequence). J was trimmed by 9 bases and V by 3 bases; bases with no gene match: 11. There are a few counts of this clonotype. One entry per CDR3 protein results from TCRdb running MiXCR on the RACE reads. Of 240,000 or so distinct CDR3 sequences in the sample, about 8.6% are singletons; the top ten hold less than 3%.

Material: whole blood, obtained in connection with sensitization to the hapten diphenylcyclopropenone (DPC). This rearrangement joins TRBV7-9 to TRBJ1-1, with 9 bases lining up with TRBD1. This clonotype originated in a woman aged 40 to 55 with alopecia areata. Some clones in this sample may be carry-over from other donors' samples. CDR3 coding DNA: TGTGCCAGCAGCTTGGGGACAGGGCCAGAGGGACAAGCTTTCTTT. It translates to CASSLGTGPEGQAFF.